This TCR beta chain was found in a study of CD8 T cells in Susac syndrome (dated by TCRdb to between 2018 and 2021). Broadly, across the study: The study used repertoire sequencing to test whether antigen drove CD8+ T cell activation and differentiation in Susac syndrome. CD8+ T cell repertoire clonality was compared between over 9 healthy donors, some 14 Susac syndrome patients and 15 multiple sclerosis patients. The study at large found these results: The TCR sequencing and HLA analysis was acknowledged to have included a relatively small number of individuals.

Peripheral blood CD8+ and CD4+ T cells from healthy donors, Susac syndrome patients and multiple sclerosis patients were profiled by high-throughput TCR beta sequencing. Treatment-naive patients with stable or active relapsing-remitting disease fulfilling revised McDonald criteria were used as multiple sclerosis controls. CD8+ TEMRA cells were enriched by FACS, while bulk CD8+ and CD4+ T cells were purified by magnetic negative isolation. Blood was drawn into EDTA tubes, processed within 24 hours, and PBMCs were isolated by density gradient centrifugation. PBMCs destined for TCR sequencing were cryopreserved in liquid nitrogen and later thawed in a 37 °C water bath. The sorted or isolated CD4+, CD8+ and CD8+ TEMRA cells had a purity of 90% or higher. In the case of this clonotype: No cognate antigen has been identified for it. Base qualities were left out, and no much larger clone turns up one base away.

RNA was extracted using the RNeasy kit, and roughly 0.5 to 1 ug of the RNA was reverse transcribed with random hexamers. The immunoSEQ multiplex PCR assay, covering 54 Vbeta and 13 Jbeta segments, was used to amplify TCR beta CDR3 regions. To correct PCR amplification bias, a synthetic template baseline was used for both primer optimization and computational correction. The published analysis was carried out like this. Reads were annotated to V, D and J genes per IMGT and analyzed with immunoSEQ Analyzer, keeping only productive sequences. Clonality was calculated as one minus the Shannon entropy normalized by log2 of the number of productive unique sequences. For each patient and control, public and private clones were evaluated within the 100 most prevalent clones. Clones were defined as Susac-specific if absent from the healthy and MS cohorts, from 1052 published viral clones and from other ImmuneACCESS disease sequences. TCRdb reanalyzed the raw reads on its own, using fastp at Q25 for trimming and MiXCR for clone calling, and kept in-frame beta chains. Duplicate CDR3 protein sequences are folded into a single record with the most common DNA and genes. The V and J calls and clone size come from TCRdb's table, not from the authors' own analysis. This sample has about 150,000 distinct CDR3 sequences in its table, and less than 97% of those were observed once. The ten most abundant clones make up 0.15% of the sample.

V loses 4 bases, J loses 1 base, and the germline ends lie 10 bases apart. CDR1 is given as GTSNPN and CDR2 as SVGIG, both from the germline V gene (reference sequence). Measured from the cysteine to the phenylalanine, the CDR3 is 13 residues long. Kept here is only the CDR3 DNA, which spans 39 bases and is read in frame from base 1. Here the chain combines TRBV30 and TRBJ1-1, and the D gene may be TRBD1, 5 bases matching. The TCR sequence derives from a human donor with multiple sclerosis. The sequenced material came from CD8+ T cells from PBMCs. The nucleotide sequence is given as TGTGCCTGGACCCGGGGGGAGAACACTGAAGCTTTCTTT. This sequence encodes CAWTRGENTEAFF. Joined to the reference TRBV30 and TRBJ1-1 proteins, this CDR3 gives the full variable domain: SQTIHQWPATLVQPVGSPLSLECTVEGTSNPNLYWYRQAAGRGLQLLFYSVGIGQISSEVPQNLSASRPQDRQFILSSKKLLLSDSGFYLCAWTRGENTEAFFGQGTRLTVV.